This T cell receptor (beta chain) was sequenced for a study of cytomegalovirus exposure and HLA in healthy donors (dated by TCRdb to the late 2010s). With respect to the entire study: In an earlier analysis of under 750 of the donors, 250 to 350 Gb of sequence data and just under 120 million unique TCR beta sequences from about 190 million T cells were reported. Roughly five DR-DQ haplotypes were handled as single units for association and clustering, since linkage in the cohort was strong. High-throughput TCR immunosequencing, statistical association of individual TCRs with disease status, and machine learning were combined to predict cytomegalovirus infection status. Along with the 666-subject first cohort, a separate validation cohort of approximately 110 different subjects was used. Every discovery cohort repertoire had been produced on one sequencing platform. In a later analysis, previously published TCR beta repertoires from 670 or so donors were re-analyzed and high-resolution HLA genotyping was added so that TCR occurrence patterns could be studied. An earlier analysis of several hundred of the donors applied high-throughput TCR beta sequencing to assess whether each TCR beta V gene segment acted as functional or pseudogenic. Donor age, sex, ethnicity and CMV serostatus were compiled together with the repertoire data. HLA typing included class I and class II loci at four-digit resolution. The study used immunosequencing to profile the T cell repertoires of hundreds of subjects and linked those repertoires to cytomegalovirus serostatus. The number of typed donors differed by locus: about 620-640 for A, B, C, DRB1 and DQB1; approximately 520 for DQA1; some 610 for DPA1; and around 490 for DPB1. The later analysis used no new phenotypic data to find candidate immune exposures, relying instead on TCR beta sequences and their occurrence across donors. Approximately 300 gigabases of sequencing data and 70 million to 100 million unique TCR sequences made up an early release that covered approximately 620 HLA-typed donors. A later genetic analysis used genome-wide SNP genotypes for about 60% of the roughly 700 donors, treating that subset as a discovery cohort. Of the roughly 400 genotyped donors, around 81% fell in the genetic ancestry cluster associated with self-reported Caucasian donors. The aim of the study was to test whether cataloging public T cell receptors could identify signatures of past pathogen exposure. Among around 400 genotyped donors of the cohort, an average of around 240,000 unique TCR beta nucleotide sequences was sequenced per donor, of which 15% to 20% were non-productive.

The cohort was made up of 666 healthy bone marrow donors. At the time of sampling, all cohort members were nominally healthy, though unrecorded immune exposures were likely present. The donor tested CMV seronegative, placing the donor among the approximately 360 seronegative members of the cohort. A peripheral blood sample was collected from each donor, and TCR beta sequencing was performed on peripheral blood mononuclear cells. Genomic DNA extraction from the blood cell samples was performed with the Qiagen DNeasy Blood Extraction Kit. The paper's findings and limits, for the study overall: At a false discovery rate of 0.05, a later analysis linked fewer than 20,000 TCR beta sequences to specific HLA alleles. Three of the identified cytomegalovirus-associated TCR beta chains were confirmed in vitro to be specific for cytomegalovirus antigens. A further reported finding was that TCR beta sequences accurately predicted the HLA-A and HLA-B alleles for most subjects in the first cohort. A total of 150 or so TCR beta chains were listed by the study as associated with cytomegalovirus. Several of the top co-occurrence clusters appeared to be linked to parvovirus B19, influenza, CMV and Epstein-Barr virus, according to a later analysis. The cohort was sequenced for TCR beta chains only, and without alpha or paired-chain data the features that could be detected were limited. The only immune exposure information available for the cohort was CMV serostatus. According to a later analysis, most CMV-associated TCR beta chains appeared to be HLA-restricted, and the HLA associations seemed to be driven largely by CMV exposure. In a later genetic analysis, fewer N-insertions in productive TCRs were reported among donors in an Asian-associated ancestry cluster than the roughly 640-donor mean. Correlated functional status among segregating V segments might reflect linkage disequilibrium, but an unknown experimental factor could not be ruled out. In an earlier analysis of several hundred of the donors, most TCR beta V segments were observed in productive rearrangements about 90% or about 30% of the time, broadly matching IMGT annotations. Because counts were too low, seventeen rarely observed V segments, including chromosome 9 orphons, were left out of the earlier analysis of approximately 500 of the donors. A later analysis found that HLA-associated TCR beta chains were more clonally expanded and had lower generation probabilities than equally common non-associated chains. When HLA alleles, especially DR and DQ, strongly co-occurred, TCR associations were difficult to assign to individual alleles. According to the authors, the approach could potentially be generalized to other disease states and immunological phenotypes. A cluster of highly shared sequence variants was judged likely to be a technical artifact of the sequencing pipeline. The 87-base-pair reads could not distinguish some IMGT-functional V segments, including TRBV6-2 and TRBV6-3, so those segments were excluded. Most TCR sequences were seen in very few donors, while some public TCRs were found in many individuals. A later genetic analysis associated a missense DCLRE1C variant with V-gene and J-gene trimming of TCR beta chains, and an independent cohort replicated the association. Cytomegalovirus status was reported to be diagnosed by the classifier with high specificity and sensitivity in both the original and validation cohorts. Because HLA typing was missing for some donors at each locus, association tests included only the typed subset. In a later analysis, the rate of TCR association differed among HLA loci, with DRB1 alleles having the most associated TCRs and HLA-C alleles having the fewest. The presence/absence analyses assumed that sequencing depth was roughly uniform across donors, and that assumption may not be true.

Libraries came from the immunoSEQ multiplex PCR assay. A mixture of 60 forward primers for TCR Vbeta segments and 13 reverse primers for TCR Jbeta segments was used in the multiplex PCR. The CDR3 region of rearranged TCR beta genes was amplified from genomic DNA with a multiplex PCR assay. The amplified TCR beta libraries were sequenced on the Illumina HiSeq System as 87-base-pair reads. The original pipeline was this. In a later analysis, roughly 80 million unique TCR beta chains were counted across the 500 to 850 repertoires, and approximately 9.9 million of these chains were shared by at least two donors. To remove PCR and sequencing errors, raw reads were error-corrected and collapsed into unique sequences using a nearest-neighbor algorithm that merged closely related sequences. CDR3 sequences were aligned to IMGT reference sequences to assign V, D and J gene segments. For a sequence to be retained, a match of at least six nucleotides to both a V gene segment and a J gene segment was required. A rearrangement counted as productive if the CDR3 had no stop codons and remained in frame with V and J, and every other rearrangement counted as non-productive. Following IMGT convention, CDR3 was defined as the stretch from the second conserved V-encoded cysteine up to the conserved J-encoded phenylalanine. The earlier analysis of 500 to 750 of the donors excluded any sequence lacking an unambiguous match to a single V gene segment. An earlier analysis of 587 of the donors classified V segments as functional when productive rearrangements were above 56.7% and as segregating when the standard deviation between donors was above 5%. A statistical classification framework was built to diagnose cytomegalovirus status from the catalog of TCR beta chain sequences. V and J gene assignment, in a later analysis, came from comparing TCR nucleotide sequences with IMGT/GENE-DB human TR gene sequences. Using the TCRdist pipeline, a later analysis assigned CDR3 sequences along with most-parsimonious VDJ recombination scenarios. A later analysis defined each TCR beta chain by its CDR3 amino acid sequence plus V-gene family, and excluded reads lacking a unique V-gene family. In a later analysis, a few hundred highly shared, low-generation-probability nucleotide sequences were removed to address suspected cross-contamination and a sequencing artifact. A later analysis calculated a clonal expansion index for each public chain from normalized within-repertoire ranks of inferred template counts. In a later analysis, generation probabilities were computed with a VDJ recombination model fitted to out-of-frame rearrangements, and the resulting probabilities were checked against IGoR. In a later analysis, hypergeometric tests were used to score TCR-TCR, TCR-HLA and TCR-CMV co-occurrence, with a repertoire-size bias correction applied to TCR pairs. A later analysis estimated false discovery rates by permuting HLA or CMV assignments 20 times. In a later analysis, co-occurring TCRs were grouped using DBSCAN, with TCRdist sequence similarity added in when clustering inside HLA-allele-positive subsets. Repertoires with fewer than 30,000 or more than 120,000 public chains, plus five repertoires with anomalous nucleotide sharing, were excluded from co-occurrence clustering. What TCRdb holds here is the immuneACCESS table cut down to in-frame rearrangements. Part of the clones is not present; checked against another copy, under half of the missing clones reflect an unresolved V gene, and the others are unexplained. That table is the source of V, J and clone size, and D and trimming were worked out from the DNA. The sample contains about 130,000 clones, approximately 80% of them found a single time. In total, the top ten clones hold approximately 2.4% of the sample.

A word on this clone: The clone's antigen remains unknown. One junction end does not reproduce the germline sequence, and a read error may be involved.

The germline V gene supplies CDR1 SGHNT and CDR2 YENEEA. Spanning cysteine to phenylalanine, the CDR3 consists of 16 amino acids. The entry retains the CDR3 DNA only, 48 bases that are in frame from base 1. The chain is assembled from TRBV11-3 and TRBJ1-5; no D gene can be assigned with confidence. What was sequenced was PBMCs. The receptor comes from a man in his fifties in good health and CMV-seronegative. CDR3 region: CASSLLILGSNQPQHF. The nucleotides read TGTGCCAGCAGCTTACTGATCCTGGGTAGCAATCAGCCTCAGCATTTT.